This note documents a single T cell receptor (beta chain) sequence. Under the authors' procedure: The assay estimated nucleated cells by amplifying reference gene primers. The protocol was immunoSEQ multiplex PCR, while the TCRdb copy is restricted to in-frame clones and leaves out a portion. The V and J calls and clone size were taken over from that table, and D and trimming were inferred from the DNA. Of over 100,000 clones listed, roughly 82% are singletons. The source of the sample is a study of blood T cell repertoires in COVID-19. Study overall: Some COVID-19 samples were acute and others convalescent; all came from the United States, Italy and Spain. Sources were T cells, B-cell-depleted T cells, or PBMCs; the material itself was cDNA or gDNA.

The V end was cut by 5 bases, the J end by 6 bases, with 11 bases between. This CDR3 region has 12 residues. The germline V gene has CDR1 SNHLY and CDR2 FYNNEI. The sequencing sample was made of peripheral blood. This sequence originates from a human donor in a cohort sampled during active COVID-19. The chain employs TRBV2 and TRBJ2-7, with D perhaps matching TRBD1 (5 bases). CDR3 DNA: TGTGCCAGCAGTAAGACAGTGGGCGAGCAGTACTTC. Its protein product is CASSKTVGEQYF. Filled out from reference TRBV2 and TRBJ2-7, the complete variable domain reads EPEVTQTPSHQVTQMGQEVILRCVPISNHLYFYWYRQILGQKVEFLVSFYNNEISEKSEIFDDQFSVERPDGSNFTLKIRSTKLEDSAMYFCASSKTVGEQYFGPGTRLTVT.